Sequencing of this T cell receptor (beta chain) was carried out in a study of blood T cell repertoires in COVID-19. Background on the study: Whether acute or convalescent, the COVID-19 samples came from the United States, Italy and Spain.

This clone occurred once. CDR1 and CDR2 (germline): DFQATT, SNEGSKA (reference sequence). The CDR3 extends over 9 amino acids. V dropped 8 bases and J dropped 13; count of bases not matched to a gene: 7. Study members were between about 18 and 95 years old and lived in approximately 25 US regions. Which cohort a participant joined came from the clinical history participants gave. Recovered status applied to Cohort 3 donors who had two consecutive negative PCRs. It also applied to those with clearance or with symptom resolution. This table comes from immunoSEQ multiplex PCR, and its TCRdb copy is limited to in-frame clones, with some not included. The sample records under 300,000 clones, 82% being singletons.

The source is a man aged 40-49 years who had recovered from COVID-19. This rearrangement joins TRBV20-1 to TRBJ1-2; 7 bases match TRBD1. The material sequenced was PBMCs or T cells enriched from blood (not recorded which). CDR3 sequence reads: CSTDRVGTF. DNA for the CDR3: TGCAGTACTGACAGGGTAGGCACCTTC.